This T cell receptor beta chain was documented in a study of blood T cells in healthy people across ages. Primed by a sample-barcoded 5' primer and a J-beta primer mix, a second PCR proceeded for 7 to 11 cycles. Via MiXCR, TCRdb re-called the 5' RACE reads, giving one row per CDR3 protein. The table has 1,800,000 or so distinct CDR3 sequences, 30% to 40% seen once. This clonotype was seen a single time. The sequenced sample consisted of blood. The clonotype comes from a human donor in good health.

The CDR3 DNA reads as TGCAGTGCTAGTAGGGGGTTTGACGAAAGCAATCAGCCCCAGCATTTT. It specifies CSASRGFDESNQPQHF. This chain uses TRBV20-1 with TRBJ1-5, with TRBD1 as a possible D gene (6 bases). Germline V lookup: CDR1 DFQATT, CDR2 SNEGSKA (reference sequence). This CDR3 spans 16 amino acids. V was pared by 3 bases and J by 1 base, with 16 bases between.